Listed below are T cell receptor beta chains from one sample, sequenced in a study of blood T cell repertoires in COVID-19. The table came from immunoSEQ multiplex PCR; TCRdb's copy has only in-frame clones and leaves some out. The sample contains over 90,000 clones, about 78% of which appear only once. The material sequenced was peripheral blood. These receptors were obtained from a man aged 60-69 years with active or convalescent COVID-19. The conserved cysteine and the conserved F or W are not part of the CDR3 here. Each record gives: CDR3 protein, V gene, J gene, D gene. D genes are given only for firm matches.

CDR3: ASSLVGQSNSPLH
V: TRBV5-1
J: TRBJ1-6
D: -

CDR3: ASSTTTGAYGYT
V: TRBV28
J: TRBJ1-2
D: TRBD1

CDR3: ASSLDGLETQY
V: TRBV11-3
J: TRBJ2-5
D: -

CDR3: ASSLAEMNTGELF
V: TRBV27
J: TRBJ2-2
D: -

CDR3: ASNRDAGVNNEQF
V: TRBV2
J: TRBJ2-1
D: TRBD2

CDR3: SVKAGAVSSYNEQF
V: TRBV29-1
J: TRBJ2-1
D: TRBD2

CDR3: AWGGLDRGRSPLH
V: TRBV30
J: TRBJ1-6
D: TRBD1

CDR3: ASSRPAGVSTDTQY
V: TRBV7-2
J: TRBJ2-3
D: TRBD2

CDR3: ASTLHVAAGGGETQY
V: TRBV2
J: TRBJ2-5
D: TRBD2

CDR3: ASIDNSSPLH
V: TRBV2
J: TRBJ1-6
D: -

CDR3: ASNRQGQPMNTEAF
V: TRBV10-2
J: TRBJ1-1
D: TRBD1

CDR3: ASSPGGAYNEQF
V: TRBV9
J: TRBJ2-1
D: TRBD2

CDR3: AWSTTGWETQY
V: TRBV30
J: TRBJ2-5
D: TRBD1

CDR3: ASSLAGAAGYT
V: TRBV7-9
J: TRBJ1-2
D: -

CDR3: AISGTGGMNQPQH
V: TRBV10-3
J: TRBJ1-5
D: TRBD1

CDR3: ASSPAAGSSDTYTGELF
V: TRBV7-3
J: TRBJ2-2
D: -

CDR3: ASSQTPPRSGYT
V: TRBV3-1/TRBV3-2
J: TRBJ1-2
D: -

CDR3: ASSLIEGANTEAF
V: TRBV28
J: TRBJ1-1
D: TRBD1

CDR3: ASSAQLNTEAF
V: TRBV9
J: TRBJ1-1
D: -

CDR3: ASSFHDRGLGNQPQH
V: TRBV11-2
J: TRBJ1-5
D: TRBD1